This T cell receptor beta chain was retrieved from a study of blood T cell repertoires in COVID-19. Study-level background: Acute and convalescent COVID-19 samples came from the United States, Italy and Spain.

Assay used: immunoSEQ multiplex PCR; TCRdb lists only in-frame clones, some missing. Of hundreds of thousands of clones in the sample, about 73% were seen once. The sequenced material came from peripheral blood. This TCR came from a woman older than 75 with acute or convalescent COVID-19.

Here the CDR3 reads CASSPAPASGTDTQYF. CDR3 nucleotides: TGTGCCAGCTCACCAGCACCGGCTAGCGGTACAGATACGCAGTATTTT. The chain recombines TRBV18 with TRBJ2-3, with 7 bases aligning to TRBD2. Germline V gene data show CDR1 as KGHSH and CDR2 as LQKENI. Unmatched junction bases numbered 8, after V lost 2 bases and J lost 3 bases. The CDR3 runs to 16 residues.